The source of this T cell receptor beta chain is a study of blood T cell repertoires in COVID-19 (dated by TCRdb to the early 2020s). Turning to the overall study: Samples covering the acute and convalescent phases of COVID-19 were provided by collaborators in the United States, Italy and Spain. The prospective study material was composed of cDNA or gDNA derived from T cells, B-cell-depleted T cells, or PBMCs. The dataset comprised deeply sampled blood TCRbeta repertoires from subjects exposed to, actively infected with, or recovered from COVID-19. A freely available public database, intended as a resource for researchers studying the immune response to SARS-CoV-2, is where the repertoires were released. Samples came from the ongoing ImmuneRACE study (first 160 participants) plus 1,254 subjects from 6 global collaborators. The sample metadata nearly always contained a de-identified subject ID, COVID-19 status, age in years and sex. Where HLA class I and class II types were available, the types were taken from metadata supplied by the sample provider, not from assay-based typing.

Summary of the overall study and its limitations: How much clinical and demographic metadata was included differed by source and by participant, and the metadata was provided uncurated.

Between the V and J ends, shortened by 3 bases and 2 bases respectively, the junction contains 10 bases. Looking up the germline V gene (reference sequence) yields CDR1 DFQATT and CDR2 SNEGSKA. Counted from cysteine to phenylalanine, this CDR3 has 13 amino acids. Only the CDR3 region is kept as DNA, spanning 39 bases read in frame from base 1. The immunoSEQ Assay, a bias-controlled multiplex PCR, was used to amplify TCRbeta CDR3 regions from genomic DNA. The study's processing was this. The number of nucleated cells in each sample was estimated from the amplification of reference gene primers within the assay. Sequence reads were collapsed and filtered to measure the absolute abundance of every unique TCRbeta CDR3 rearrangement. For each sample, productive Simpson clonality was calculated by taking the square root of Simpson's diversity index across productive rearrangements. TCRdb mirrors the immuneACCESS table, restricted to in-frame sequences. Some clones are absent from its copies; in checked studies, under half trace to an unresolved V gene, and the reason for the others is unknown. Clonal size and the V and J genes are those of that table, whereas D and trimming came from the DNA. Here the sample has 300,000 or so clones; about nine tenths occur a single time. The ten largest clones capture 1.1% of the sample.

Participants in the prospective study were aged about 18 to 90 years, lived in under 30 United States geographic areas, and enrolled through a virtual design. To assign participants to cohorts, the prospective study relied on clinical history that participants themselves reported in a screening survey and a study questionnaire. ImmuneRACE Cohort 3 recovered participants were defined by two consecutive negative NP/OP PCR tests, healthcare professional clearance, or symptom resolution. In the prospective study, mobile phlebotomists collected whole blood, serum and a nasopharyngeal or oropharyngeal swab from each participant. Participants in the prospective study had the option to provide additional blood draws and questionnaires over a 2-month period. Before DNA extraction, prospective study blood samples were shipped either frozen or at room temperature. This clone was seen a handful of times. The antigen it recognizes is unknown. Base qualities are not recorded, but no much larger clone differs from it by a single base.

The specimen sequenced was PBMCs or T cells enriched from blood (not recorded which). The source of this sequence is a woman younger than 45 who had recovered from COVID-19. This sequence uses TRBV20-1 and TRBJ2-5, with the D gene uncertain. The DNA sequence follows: TGCAGTGCTAGTTGGGCAGCACAAGAGACCCAGTACTTC. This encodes CSASWAAQETQYF.